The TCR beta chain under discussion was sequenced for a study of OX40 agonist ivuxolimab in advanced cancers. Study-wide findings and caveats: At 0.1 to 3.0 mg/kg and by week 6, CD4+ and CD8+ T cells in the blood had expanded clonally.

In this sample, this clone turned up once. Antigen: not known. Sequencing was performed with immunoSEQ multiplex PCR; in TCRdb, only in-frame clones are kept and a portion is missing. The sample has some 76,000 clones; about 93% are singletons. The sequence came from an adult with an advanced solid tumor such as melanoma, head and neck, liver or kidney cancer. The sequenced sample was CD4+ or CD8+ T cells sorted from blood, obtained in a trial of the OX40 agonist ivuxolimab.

Written as DNA, the CDR3 is TGCGCCAGCAGCCAAGTTCTACAGGGTACGTTAGATACGCAGTATTTT. Its translation is CASSQVLQGTLDTQYF. V is TRBV4-3 and J is TRBJ2-3; D possibly corresponds to TRBD1 (6 bases). The germline V and J ends were trimmed by 1 base and 5 bases, with 16 bases remaining between them. The CDR3 is made up of 16 amino acids. CDR1 is LGHNA and CDR2 is YSLEER in the germline V gene.